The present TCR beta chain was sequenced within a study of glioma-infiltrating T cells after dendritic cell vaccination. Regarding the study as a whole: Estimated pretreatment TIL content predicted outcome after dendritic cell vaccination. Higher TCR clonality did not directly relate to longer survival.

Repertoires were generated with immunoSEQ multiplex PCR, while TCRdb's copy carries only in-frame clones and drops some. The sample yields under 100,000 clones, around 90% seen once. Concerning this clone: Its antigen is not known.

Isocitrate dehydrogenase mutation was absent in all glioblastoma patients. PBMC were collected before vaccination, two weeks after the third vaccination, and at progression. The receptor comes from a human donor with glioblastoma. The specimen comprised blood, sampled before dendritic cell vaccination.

The CDR3 is CASSLNRYRSSGELFF. The DNA of the CDR3 is TGTGCCAGCAGTTTGAACCGCTATCGATCTAGCGGGGAGCTGTTTTTT. The V gene is TRBV6-5, the J gene TRBJ2-2; no clear D. The CDR3 has 16 amino acids. The germline CDR1 and CDR2 sequences are MNHEY and SVGAGI. Trimming left V 4 bases short and J 7 bases short, with 19 bases between.